The next 18 T cell receptor beta chains were all read from a single sample in a study of shared clonotypes between healthy human individuals. TCRdb's table, derived via immunoSEQ multiplex PCR, lists solely in-frame clones and lacks some. The data contain about 1.5 million clones, 98% of them singletons. The sequenced material came from naive CD4+ T cells sorted from blood. Subset: CD45RA+ positively selected. The receptors derive from a man aged 30 to 45 in good health.

V gene TRBV7-7 combines with J gene TRBJ2-2, with D perhaps matching TRBD2 (6 bases). Germline V CDR1 and CDR2: SSHAT, FNYEAQ (reference sequence). This CDR3 region has 16 residues. V was trimmed by 1 base and J by 0 bases, leaving 9 bases between them. CDR3 amino acids: CASSLGGGTNTGELFF. CDR3 coding DNA: TGTGCCAGCAGCTTAGGTGGGGGGACGAACACCGGGGAGCTGTTTTTT.

Worth noting for this clone: The same CDR3 also results from other DNA sequences found in this sample. The chain carries TRBV19 and TRBJ2-7, with 7 positions matching TRBD2. The CDR3 contains 15 residues. V dropped 3 bases and J dropped 3; count of bases not matched to a gene: 8. Germline V gene sequence: CDR1 LNHDA, CDR2 SQIVND (reference sequence). The CDR3 DNA reads TGTGCCAGTAGTATTGTGGGAGGGCCAAGCTACGAGCAGTACTTC. This codes for CASSIVGGPSYEQYF.

The gene calls are TRBV5-1 and TRBJ2-5, with a tentative D call TRBD1 (5 bases). Germline CDR1 SGHRS, CDR2 YFSETQ. V was trimmed by 3 bases and J by 2 bases, leaving 14 bases between them. The CDR3 consists of 15 residues. The CDR3 is CASSYGANSQETQYF. In DNA, the CDR3 is TGCGCCAGCAGCTATGGGGCCAACAGTCAAGAGACCCAGTACTTC.

The chain links TRBV7-2 to TRBJ2-4, with 8 bases matching TRBD1. Germline V gene sequence: CDR1 SGHTA, CDR2 FQGNSA. J gave up 10 bases and V 5 bases, and 10 bases lay outside the gene matches. The CDR3 runs to 14 residues. CDR3 region: CASSPNGQGGIQYF. CDR3 coding DNA: TGTGCCAGCAGCCCAAACGGACAGGGTGGAATTCAGTACTTC.

The chain links TRBV9 to TRBJ1-1; D is perhaps TRBD1 (5 bases). Trimming pared 0 bases from V and 4 bases from J, leaving 10 bases between. CDR3 size: 14 residues. In germline, CDR1 is SGDLS, CDR2 YYNGEE. The CDR3 loop is CASSVVAGTTEAFF. The CDR3, as DNA: TGTGCCAGCAGCGTAGTTGCAGGGACCACTGAAGCTTTCTTT.

This rearrangement joins TRBV28 to TRBJ2-3, with D unclear. CDR1 and CDR2 from the germline V gene are MDHEN and SYDVKM. The V gene lost 3 bases and the J gene lost 8 bases, with 6 bases spanning the gap. CDR3 size: 11 residues. The CDR3 is CASSFSGTQYF. CDR3 nucleotide sequence: TGTGCCAGCAGTTTTTCGGGTACGCAGTATTTT. Using reference TRBV28 and TRBJ2-3 for the parts outside the CDR3, the full variable domain is DVKVTQSSRYLVKRTGEKVFLECVQDMDHENMFWYRQDPGLGLRLIYFSYDVKMKEKGDIPEGYSVSREKKERFSLILESASTNQTSMYLCASSFSGTQYFGPGTRLTVL.

This chain uses TRBV5-1 with TRBJ1-4, with TRBD1 matching over 7 bases. Germline-derived CDR1 and CDR2 are SGHRS and YFSETQ. CDR3 length: 16 residues. Losses at the gene ends were 4 bases for V and 5 bases for J; bases not matched to a gene: 11. CDR3 sequence reads: CASSPALATGNEKLFF. CDR3 in DNA: TGCGCCAGCAGCCCGGCTTTAGCGACAGGGAATGAAAAACTGTTTTTT.

This sequence joins TRBV18 and TRBJ1-4; 7 bases map to TRBD1. Germline V gene lookup returns CDR1 KGHSH and CDR2 LQKENI. This CDR3 has 16 amino acids. J gave up 4 bases and V 5 bases, and 10 bases lay outside the gene matches. CDR3 DNA: TGTGCCAGCTCATCAAAGACAGGGCGAGGTAATGAAAAACTGTTTTTT. Translating it yields CASSSKTGRGNEKLFF.

The CDR3 sequence is CASSLDPGVGEQYF. CDR3 nucleotide sequence: TGCGCCAGCAGCTTGGACCCGGGGGTGGGTGAGCAGTACTTC. The J gene is TRBJ2-7, the V gene TRBV5-1, with D maybe TRBD2 (6 bases). The CDR3 has 14 amino acids. V was cut by 0 bases and J by 7 bases, with 14 bases left in between. CDR1 and CDR2 (germline): SGHRS, YFSETQ.

The rearrangement uses TRBV9 and TRBJ2-2; 12 positions match TRBD2. V was pared by 2 bases and J by 6 bases, with 8 bases of the junction left unmatched. CDR1 and CDR2 from the germline V gene are SGDLS and YYNGEE. The CDR3 spans 17 residues. The CDR3 sequence is CASSVTSGSTYPGELFF. The DNA of the CDR3 is TGTGCCAGCAGCGTGACTAGCGGGAGTACATATCCCGGGGAGCTGTTTTTT.

V gene TRBV7-8 combines with J gene TRBJ2-7; D gene unclear. The germline gives CDR1 SGHVS, CDR2 FQNEAQ. The CDR3 spans 14 residues. V was clipped by 1 base and J by 9 bases, with 16 bases between them. The CDR3 DNA reads as TGTGCCAGCAGCTTAGATCTTATCCTGGTAGGGCAGTACTTC. Translated: CASSLDLILVGQYF.

The V call is TRBV30, the J call TRBJ2-6, with TRBD2 matching over 8 bases. This CDR3 contains 18 residues. Germline CDR1 is GTSNPN and CDR2 is SVGIG (reference sequence). V was pared by 5 bases and J by 0 bases, with 12 bases of the junction left unmatched. Here the CDR3 DNA reads TGTGCCTGGCGTCGGGGGGGAGGGTCGGTCTCTGGGGCCAACGTCCTGACTTTC. Protein: CAWRRGGGSVSGANVLTF.

The gene calls are TRBV2 and TRBJ2-7; 7 bases fit TRBD1. Germline lookup yields CDR1 SNHLY and CDR2 FYNNEI. The CDR3 is 14 amino acids. V lost 4 bases, J lost 5 bases, and 8 bases stayed unmatched. In DNA, the CDR3 is TGTGCCAGCAGTGGCCGACAGGGTCTAGACGAGCAGTACTTC. Translated: CASSGRQGLDEQYF.

This rearrangement joins TRBV18 to TRBJ2-7; D remains unclear. The CDR3 sequence is 16 residues long. Per the germline V gene, CDR1 is KGHSH and CDR2 is LQKENI. Trimming stripped 0 bases from V and 3 bases from J, with 15 bases between. The CDR3 protein is CASSPPAGPYVYEQYF. CDR3 bases: TGTGCCAGCTCACCACCAGCTGGTCCGTACGTCTACGAGCAGTACTTC.

This sequence joins TRBV19 and TRBJ2-1; D may be TRBD2 (5 bases). There are 13 residues in the CDR3. Trimming pared 3 bases from V and 9 bases from J, leaving 12 bases between. Per the germline V gene, CDR1 is LNHDA and CDR2 is SQIVND (reference sequence). The CDR3, as DNA: TGTGCCAGTAGTATGCCTATTCGGGGTGAGCAGTTCTTC. Its translation is CASSMPIRGEQFF.

The J gene is TRBJ2-7, the V gene TRBV9, with 11 nucleotides matching TRBD2. Germline CDR1 is SGDLS and CDR2 is YYNGEE. V lost 0 bases and J lost 5; bases outside the gene matches: 10. This CDR3 has 17 amino acids. The CDR3 DNA reads TGTGCCAGCAGCGTAGGTATCACTAGCGGGAGTTTAGACGAGCAGTACTTC. The encoded protein is CASSVGITSGSLDEQYF.

The J gene is TRBJ2-5, the V gene TRBV9, with a weak D call TRBD2 (6 bases). Trimming took 3 bases from V and 5 from J, leaving 17 bases between them. Germline values: CDR1 SGDLS, CDR2 YYNGEE. The CDR3 consists of 15 residues. The CDR3 bases are TGTGCCAGCAGCGAATCCTCAGGGAGGAAGGAGACCCAGTACTTC. Protein: CASSESSGRKETQYF.

This rearrangement joins TRBV9 to TRBJ2-3; 10 bases line up with TRBD1. The germline gives CDR1 SGDLS, CDR2 YYNGEE. V gave up 4 bases and J gave up 1 base; unmatched junction bases: 3. The CDR3 length is 15 residues. CDR3 coding DNA: TGTGCCAGCAGCTTCGGACAGGGGGGCACAGATACGCAGTATTTT. It codes for CASSFGQGGTDTQYF.